This TCR beta chain was sequenced for a study of CD8+CD57+ T cells in acquired aplastic anemia. On the study more broadly: Sorted CD4+ and CD8+ cells gave an average of approximately 3.4 ug of DNA. General study findings and limits: The CD8+ Simpson's diversity of patients and controls was not significantly different. Patients and controls shared approximately 30 CD8+ CDR3 sequences.

Germline-derived CDR1 and CDR2 are DFQATT and SNEGSKA (reference sequence). V dropped 6 bases and J dropped 7 bases, with 19 bases sitting between them. This CDR3 is 13 amino acids long. This clonotype was seen at least ten times. Its specificity is not known. Profiling of TCR beta VDJ combinations and CDR3 sequences used genomic DNA as template. TCRdb re-derived calls from the reads in MiXCR, one entry per CDR3 protein. The data hold around 430,000 distinct CDR3 sequences, with less than 35% observed a single time. Sequencing was done on patients that had shown CD8+CD57+ cell expansion by flow cytometry. Patients had undergone no therapy by the time their blood was sampled.

V usage is TRBV20-1 and J usage is TRBJ2-7; D is unresolved. The material sequenced was sorted CD4+, CD8+, or CD8+CD57+ T cells (not recorded which) from PBMCs. The receptor was derived from a human donor with aplastic anemia. CDR3 sequence: CSAQRYNAGEQYF. CDR3 sequence (DNA): TGCAGTGCCCAAAGATATAATGCCGGGGAGCAGTACTTC.